This note documents a single T cell receptor beta chain sequence. This clone came up a few times. Its antigen remains undetermined. Base qualities are not recorded, but no much larger clone differs from it by a single base. In total, over 600 healthy bone marrow donors made up the cohort. All cohort members were sampled while nominally healthy, although unrecorded immune exposures were likely present. The donor was CMV seronegative and belonged to the group of around 350 seronegative cohort members. A peripheral blood sample was provided by each donor, and peripheral blood mononuclear cells were used for TCR beta sequencing. The Qiagen DNeasy Blood Extraction Kit was used to extract genomic DNA from the blood cell samples. The sample is drawn from a study of cytomegalovirus exposure and HLA in healthy donors (dated by TCRdb to between 2016 and 2019). About the investigation overall: An earlier analysis of several hundred of the donors reported roughly 300 Gb of sequence data and roughly 100 million unique TCR beta sequences from roughly 200 million T cells. An early release covering 500 to 750 HLA-typed donors comprised about 290 gigabases of sequencing data and around 80 million unique TCR sequences. Among the approximately 400 genotyped donors, more than 70% belonged to the genetic ancestry cluster associated with self-reported Caucasian donors. The study aimed to test whether signatures of past pathogen exposure could be identified by cataloging public T cell receptors. The study profiled the T cell repertoires of hundreds of subjects by immunosequencing and related them to cytomegalovirus serostatus. Besides the first cohort of roughly 700 subjects, a separate validation cohort made up of roughly 130 different subjects was used. To predict cytomegalovirus infection status, the study brought together high-throughput TCR immunosequencing, statistical association of individual TCRs with disease status, and machine learning. In a later analysis, previously published TCR beta repertoires from fewer than 750 donors were re-analyzed and high-resolution HLA genotyping was added so that TCR occurrence patterns could be studied. Rather than drawing on any new phenotypic data, the later analysis identified candidate immune exposures from TCR beta sequences and the way those sequences occurred across donors. In an earlier analysis of around 540 of the donors, high-throughput TCR beta sequencing was used to judge whether each TCR beta V gene segment behaved as functional or pseudogenic. Alongside the repertoire data, information on donor age, sex, ethnicity and CMV serostatus was compiled. A later genetic analysis used genome-wide SNP genotypes for about 65% of the roughly 670 donors, treating that subset as a discovery cohort. Every discovery cohort repertoire had been produced on one sequencing platform. Class I and class II HLA loci were covered by the typing at four-digit resolution. The number of donors typed differed by locus, with roughly 620-630 for A, B, C, DRB1 and DQB1, around 560 for DQA1, 606 for DPA1, and 472 for DPB1. Because of strong linkage in the cohort, roughly five DR-DQ haplotypes were treated as single units for association and clustering. On average, about 240,000 unique TCR beta nucleotide sequences were sequenced per donor among some 420 genotyped donors of the cohort, with 15% to 20% of those sequences being non-productive.

The CDR3 starts with the cysteine, ends with the phenylalanine, and has 15 residues. Of all the DNA, just the CDR3 is kept, 45 bases in frame from base 1. Cut back by 0 bases and 4 bases, the V and J ends lie 10 bases apart. Looking up the germline V gene yields CDR1 LGHNA and CDR2 YSLEER. General study outcomes and caveats: A few of the identified cytomegalovirus-associated TCR beta chains were confirmed in vitro to be specific for cytomegalovirus antigens. In a later genetic analysis, a missense DCLRE1C variant was associated with V-gene and J-gene trimming of TCR beta chains, and the association was replicated in an independent cohort. In a later analysis, the rate of TCR association differed among HLA loci, with DRB1 alleles having the most associated TCRs and HLA-C alleles having the fewest. According to a later genetic analysis, donors in an Asian-associated ancestry cluster had fewer N-insertions in productive TCRs than the approximately 630-donor mean. In a later analysis, HLA-associated TCR beta chains showed more clonal expansion and lower generation probabilities than non-associated chains that were equally common. The classifier was reported to diagnose cytomegalovirus status with high specificity and sensitivity in both the original cohort and the validation cohort. According to a later analysis, parvovirus B19, influenza, CMV and Epstein-Barr virus appeared linked to several top co-occurrence clusters. Broadly in line with IMGT annotations, most TCR beta V segments showed up in productive rearrangements about 87% or about 30% of the time in an earlier analysis of roughly 590 of the donors. A further reported finding was that TCR beta sequences accurately predicted the HLA-A and HLA-B alleles for most subjects in the first cohort. HLA typing was unavailable for some donors at each locus, so association tests used only the typed subset. Most TCR sequences were observed very rarely across donors, whereas some public TCRs were present in many individuals. Most CMV-associated TCR beta chains appeared to be HLA-restricted in a later analysis, and the HLA associations seemed to be driven largely by CMV exposure. At a false discovery rate of 0.05, a later analysis linked 16,000 or so TCR beta sequences to specific HLA alleles. For the cohort, immune exposure information was limited to CMV serostatus. A cluster of highly shared sequence variants was judged likely to represent a technical artifact of the sequencing pipeline. This cohort had only TCR beta chains sequenced, and the lack of alpha or paired-chain data limited which features could be detected. The 87-base-pair reads could not distinguish some IMGT-functional V segments, including TRBV6-2 and TRBV6-3, so those segments were excluded. Strong co-occurrence of HLA alleles, especially DR and DQ, made assigning TCR associations to individual alleles difficult. The authors suggested that the approach could potentially be generalized to other disease states and immunological phenotypes. Sequencing depth was assumed to be roughly uniform across donors in the presence/absence analyses, though that assumption may not hold. The study gave a list of some 150 TCR beta chains associated with cytomegalovirus. Correlated functional status among segregating V segments might reflect linkage disequilibrium, but an unknown experimental factor could not be ruled out. The earlier analysis of some 540 of the donors excluded approximately 15 rarely observed V segments, including chromosome 9 orphons, because counts were too low.

To prepare the library, the immunoSEQ multiplex PCR assay was applied. The multiplex PCR relied on a mix of 60 forward primers for TCR Vbeta segments and 13 reverse primers for TCR Jbeta segments. The CDR3 region of rearranged TCR beta genes was amplified from genomic DNA with a multiplex PCR assay. On the Illumina HiSeq System, the amplified TCR beta libraries were sequenced as 87-base-pair reads. The source study handled its data this way. A later analysis counted about 80 million unique TCR beta chains across the 690 or so repertoires, and roughly 11 million of these chains were shared by at least two donors. Raw reads were error-corrected and collapsed into unique sequences with a nearest-neighbor algorithm that merged closely related sequences to remove PCR and sequencing errors. To assign V, D and J gene segments, CDR3 sequences were aligned to IMGT reference sequences. Each retained sequence needed at least a six-nucleotide match to both a V gene segment and a J gene segment. Rearrangements were called productive when the CDR3 lacked stop codons and stayed in frame with V and J; all others were non-productive. Following IMGT convention, CDR3 was defined as the stretch from the second conserved V-encoded cysteine up to the conserved J-encoded phenylalanine. The earlier analysis of fewer than 700 of the donors excluded sequences that lacked an unambiguous match to a single V gene segment. In an earlier analysis of 587 of the donors, V segments were called functional above 56.7% productive rearrangements and were called segregating when the between-donor standard deviation exceeded 5%. A statistical classification framework was built for diagnosing cytomegalovirus status from the catalog of TCR beta chain sequences. In a later analysis, TCR nucleotide sequences were compared against IMGT/GENE-DB human TR gene sequences so that V and J genes could be assigned. A later analysis assigned CDR3 sequences and most-parsimonious VDJ recombination scenarios with the TCRdist pipeline. In a later analysis, every TCR beta chain was defined by the combination of its CDR3 amino acid sequence and its V-gene family, and reads without a unique V-gene family were dropped. A later analysis removed 550 to 650 highly shared, low-generation-probability nucleotide sequences to deal with suspected cross-contamination and a sequencing artifact. In a later analysis, a clonal expansion index was calculated for each public chain from normalized within-repertoire ranks of inferred template counts. Generation probabilities in a later analysis came from a VDJ recombination model fitted to out-of-frame rearrangements, and those results were checked against IGoR. In a later analysis, hypergeometric tests were used to score TCR-TCR, TCR-HLA and TCR-CMV co-occurrence, with a repertoire-size bias correction applied to TCR pairs. False discovery rates were estimated in a later analysis by permuting HLA or CMV assignments 20 times. In a later analysis, co-occurring TCRs were grouped using DBSCAN, and TCRdist sequence similarity was added for clustering within HLA-allele-positive subsets. Repertoires with fewer than 30,000 or more than 120,000 public chains, plus five repertoires with anomalous nucleotide sharing, were excluded from co-occurrence clustering. TCRdb retrieved this table from immuneACCESS and kept in-frame rearrangements only. Not all clones are present; in checked studies, unresolved V genes account for under half, and no reason is known for the remainder. The DNA gave D and trimming, while V, J and clone size come from that table. The sample has fewer than 200,000 clones on record, more than 65% of them singletons. Of the sample, more than 0.5% falls within the top ten clones.

This receptor was obtained from a woman in her fifties or sixties in good health and CMV-seronegative. The rearrangement combines TRBV4-3 with TRBJ1-5; the D region possibly corresponds to TRBD1 (5 bases align). The specimen was PBMCs. The nucleotide sequence is given as TGCGCCAGCAGCCAAGAAAGGACACCTAATCAGCCCCAGCATTTT. This yields the protein CASSQERTPNQPQHF.